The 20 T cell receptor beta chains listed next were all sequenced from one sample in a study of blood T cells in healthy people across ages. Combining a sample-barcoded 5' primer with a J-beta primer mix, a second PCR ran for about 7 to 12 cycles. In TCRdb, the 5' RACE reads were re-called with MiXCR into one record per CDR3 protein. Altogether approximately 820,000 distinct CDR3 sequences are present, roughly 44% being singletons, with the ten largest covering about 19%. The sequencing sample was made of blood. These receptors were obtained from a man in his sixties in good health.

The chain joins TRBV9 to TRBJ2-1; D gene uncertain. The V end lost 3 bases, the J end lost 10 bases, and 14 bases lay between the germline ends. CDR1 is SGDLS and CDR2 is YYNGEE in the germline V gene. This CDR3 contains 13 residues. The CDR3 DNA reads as TGTGCCAGCAGCGCAGGATGGGTAGGCGAGCAGTTCTTC. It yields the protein CASSAGWVGEQFF.

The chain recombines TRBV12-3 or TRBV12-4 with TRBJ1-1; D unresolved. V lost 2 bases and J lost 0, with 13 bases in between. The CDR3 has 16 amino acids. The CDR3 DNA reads TGTGCCAGCAGTTTAAATTGGCCCTCGCTGAACACTGAAGCTTTCTTT. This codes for CASSLNWPSLNTEAFF.

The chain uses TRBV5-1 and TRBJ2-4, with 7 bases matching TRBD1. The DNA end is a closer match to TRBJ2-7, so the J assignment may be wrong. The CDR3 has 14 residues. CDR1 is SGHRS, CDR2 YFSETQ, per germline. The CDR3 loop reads CASSLGDSSDEQYF. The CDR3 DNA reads TGCGCCAGCAGCTTGGGGGACAGTTCCGACGAGCAGTACTTC.

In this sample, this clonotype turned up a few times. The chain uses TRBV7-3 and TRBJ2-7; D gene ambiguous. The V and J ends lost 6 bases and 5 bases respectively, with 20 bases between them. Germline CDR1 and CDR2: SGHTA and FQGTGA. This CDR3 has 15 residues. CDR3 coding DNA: TGTGCCAGCAGTTCCCAGGACCCCGGCCCTAACGAGCAGTACTTC. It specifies CASSSQDPGPNEQYF.

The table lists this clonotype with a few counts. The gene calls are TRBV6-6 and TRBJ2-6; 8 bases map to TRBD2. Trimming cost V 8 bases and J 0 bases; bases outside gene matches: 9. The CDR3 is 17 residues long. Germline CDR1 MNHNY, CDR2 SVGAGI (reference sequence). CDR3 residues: CASSGGGRISGANVLTF. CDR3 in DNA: TGTGCCAGCTCGGGAGGGGGGCGAATCTCTGGGGCCAACGTCCTGACTTTC.

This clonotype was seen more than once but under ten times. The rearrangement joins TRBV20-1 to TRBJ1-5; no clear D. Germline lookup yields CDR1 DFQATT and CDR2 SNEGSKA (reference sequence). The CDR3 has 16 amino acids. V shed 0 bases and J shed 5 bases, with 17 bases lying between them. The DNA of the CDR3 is TGCAGTGCTAGAGATCGACGAGAGCAGGACTATCAGCCCCAGCATTTT. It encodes CSARDRREQDYQPQHF.

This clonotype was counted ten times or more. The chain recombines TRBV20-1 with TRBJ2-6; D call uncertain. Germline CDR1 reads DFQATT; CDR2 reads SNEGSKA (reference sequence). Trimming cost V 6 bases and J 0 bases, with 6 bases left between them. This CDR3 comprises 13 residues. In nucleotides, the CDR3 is TGCAGTGCCCGAGCCTCTGGGGCCAACGTCCTGACTTTC. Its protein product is CSARASGANVLTF.

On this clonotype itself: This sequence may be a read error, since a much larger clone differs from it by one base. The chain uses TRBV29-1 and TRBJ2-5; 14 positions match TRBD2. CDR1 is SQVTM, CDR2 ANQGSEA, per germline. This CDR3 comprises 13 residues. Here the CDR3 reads CGARLAGGETQYF. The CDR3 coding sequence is TGCGGCGCCCGACTAGCGGGGGGGGAGACCCAGTACTTC.

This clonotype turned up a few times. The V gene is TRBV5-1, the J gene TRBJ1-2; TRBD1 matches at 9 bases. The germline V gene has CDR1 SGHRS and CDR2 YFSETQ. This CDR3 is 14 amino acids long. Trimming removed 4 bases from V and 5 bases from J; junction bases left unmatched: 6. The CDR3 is CASSATGTGYGYTF. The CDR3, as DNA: TGCGCCAGCAGCGCCACCGGGACAGGGTATGGCTACACCTTC.

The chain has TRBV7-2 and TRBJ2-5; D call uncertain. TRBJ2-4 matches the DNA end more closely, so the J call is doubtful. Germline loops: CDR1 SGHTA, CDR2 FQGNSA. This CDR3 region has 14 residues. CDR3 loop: CASSLEFLTNIQYF. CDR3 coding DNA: TGTGCCAGCAGCTTGGAATTCCTCACAAACATTCAGTACTTC.

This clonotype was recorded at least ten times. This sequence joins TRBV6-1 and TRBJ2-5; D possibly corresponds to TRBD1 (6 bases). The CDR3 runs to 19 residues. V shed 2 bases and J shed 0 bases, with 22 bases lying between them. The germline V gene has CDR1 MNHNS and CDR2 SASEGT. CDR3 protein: CASSEFGLGGASYQETQYF. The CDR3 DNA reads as TGTGCCAGCAGTGAATTTGGTTTAGGGGGAGCGAGTTACCAAGAGACCCAGTACTTC.

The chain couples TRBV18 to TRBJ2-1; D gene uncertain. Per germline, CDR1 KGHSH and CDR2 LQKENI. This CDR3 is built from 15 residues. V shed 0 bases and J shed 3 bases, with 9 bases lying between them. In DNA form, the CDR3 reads TGTGCCAGCTCACCACCGACTGGGAACTACAATGAGCAGTTCTTC. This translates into CASSPPTGNYNEQFF.

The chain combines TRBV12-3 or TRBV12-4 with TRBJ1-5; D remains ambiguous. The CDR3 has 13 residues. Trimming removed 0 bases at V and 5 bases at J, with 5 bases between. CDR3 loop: CASSLAGHQPQHF. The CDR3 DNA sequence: TGTGCCAGCAGTTTAGCAGGGCATCAGCCCCAGCATTTT.

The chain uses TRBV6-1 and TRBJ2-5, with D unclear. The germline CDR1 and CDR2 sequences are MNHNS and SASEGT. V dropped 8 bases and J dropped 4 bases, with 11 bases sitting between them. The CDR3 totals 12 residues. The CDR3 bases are TGTGCCAGCGATCCCACCCGAGAGACCCAGTACTTC. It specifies CASDPTRETQYF.

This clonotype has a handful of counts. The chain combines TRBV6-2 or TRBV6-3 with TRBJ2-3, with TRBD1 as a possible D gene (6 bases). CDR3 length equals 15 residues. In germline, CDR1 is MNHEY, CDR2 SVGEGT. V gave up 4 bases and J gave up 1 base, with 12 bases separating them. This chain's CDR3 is CASSSGTLGTDTQYF. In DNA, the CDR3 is TGTGCCAGCAGTTCCGGGACACTTGGCACAGATACGCAGTATTTT.

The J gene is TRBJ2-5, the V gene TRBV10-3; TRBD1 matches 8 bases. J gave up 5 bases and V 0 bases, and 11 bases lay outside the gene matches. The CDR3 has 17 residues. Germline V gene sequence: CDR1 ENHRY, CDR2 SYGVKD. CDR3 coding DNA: TGTGCCATCAGTGAGTCGAGGACAGGGAAGGTTAAGGAGACCCAGTACTTC. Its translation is CAISESRTGKVKETQYF.

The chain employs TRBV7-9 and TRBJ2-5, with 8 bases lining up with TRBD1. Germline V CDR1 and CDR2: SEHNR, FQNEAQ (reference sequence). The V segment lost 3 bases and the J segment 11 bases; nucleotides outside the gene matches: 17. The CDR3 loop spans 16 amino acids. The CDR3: CASSFQGALLNNEQYF. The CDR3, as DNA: TGTGCCAGCAGCTTTCAGGGGGCTCTACTAAACAATGAGCAGTACTTC.

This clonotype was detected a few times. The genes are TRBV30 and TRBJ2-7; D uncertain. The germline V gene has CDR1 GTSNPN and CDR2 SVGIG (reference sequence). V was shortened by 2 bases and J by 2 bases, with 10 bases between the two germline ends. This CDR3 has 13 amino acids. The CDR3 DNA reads TGTGCCTGGAGTTCCGGCGATACCTACGAGCAGTACTTC. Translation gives CAWSSGDTYEQYF. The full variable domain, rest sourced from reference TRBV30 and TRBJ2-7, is SQTIHQWPATLVQPVGSPLSLECTVEGTSNPNLYWYRQAAGRGLQLLFYSVGIGQISSEVPQNLSASRPQDRQFILSSKKLLLSDSGFYLCAWSSGDTYEQYFGPGTRLTVT.

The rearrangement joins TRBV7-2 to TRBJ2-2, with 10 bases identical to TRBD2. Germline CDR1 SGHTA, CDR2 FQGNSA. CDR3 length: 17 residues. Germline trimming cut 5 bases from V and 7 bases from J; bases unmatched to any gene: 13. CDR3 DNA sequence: TGTGCCAGCAGCCCCCAGGGTAGCGGGGGGATTGGCGGGGAGCTGTTTTTT. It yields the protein CASSPQGSGGIGGELFF.

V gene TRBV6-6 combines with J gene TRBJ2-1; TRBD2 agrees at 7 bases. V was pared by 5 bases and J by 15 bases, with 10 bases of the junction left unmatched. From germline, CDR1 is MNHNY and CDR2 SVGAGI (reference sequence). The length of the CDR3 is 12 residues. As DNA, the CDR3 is TGTGCCAGCAGTCTCGGGACTATGCTTCGGTTCTTC. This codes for CASSLGTMLRFF.